This is a list of T cell receptor beta chains from one sample in a study of control samples from healthy donors and cancer patients. The method was immunoSEQ multiplex PCR; TCRdb's version includes in-frame clones alone and lacks a portion of them. The sample yields approximately 44,000 clones, roughly three quarters seen once. Material: formalin-fixed, paraffin-embedded tissue. The receptor set was obtained from a male donor with melanoma. Both conserved end residues are part of each CDR3.

v_gene	j_gene	CDR3aa
TRBV30	TRBJ2-7	CAWRGSGAGYEQYF
TRBV5-1	TRBJ1-5	CASSLAAGVQPQHF
TRBV11-2	TRBJ2-7	CASSLDRPGGRYEQYF
TRBV2	TRBJ2-2	CANGEGAGELFF
TRBV28	TRBJ2-1	CASSSETGDHNEQFF
TRBV6-2/TRBV6-3	TRBJ2-7	CASSYLTSGQEYTYEQYF
TRBV28	TRBJ2-6	CASSRRDTSSGANVLTF
TRBV5-4	TRBJ1-1	CASSFLGGNTEAFF
TRBV2	TRBJ1-6	CASGDNSPLHF
TRBV6-6	TRBJ1-2	CASSYPPGTGGSGYTF
TRBV7-9	TRBJ2-6	CASSQGRLATSGANVLTF
TRBV28	TRBJ1-1	CASSLVYTEAFF
TRBV5-6	TRBJ2-1	CASSGRLAGGISYNEQFF
TRBV29-1	TRBJ2-5	CSVPESTETQYF
TRBV7-9	TRBJ2-5	CASSRRETQYF
TRBV10-3	TRBJ2-2	CAISRTGIGELFF